Below, 7 T cell receptor beta chains from the same sample are listed, as sequenced in a study of T cells in Graves' hyperthyroidism and ophthalmopathy (dated by TCRdb to about 2019). The library was built by means of multiplex PCR. Instrument used: Illumina HiSeq 2000. Amplification of TCR beta CDR3 regions was carried out from RNA transcripts. A first-round RT-PCR of the TCR CDR3 used the HTBI primer set with the Qiagen OneStep RT-PCR kit. TCRdb reprocessed the public reads (quality trimming at Q25 with fastp, clone calling with MiXCR) and kept in-frame beta chains. Each CDR3 protein appears once, grouped with its most common genes and DNA. The sample table shows around 260,000 distinct CDR3 sequences, and about 25% are seen once. The top ten constitute approximately 30% of the sample. Sequencing used blood. These receptors were obtained from a man aged 35-49 years with Graves' hyperthyroidism that later progressed to Graves' ophthalmopathy.

The chain carries TRBV5-8 and TRBJ2-7; D may be TRBD2 (6 bases). The CDR3 runs 15 residues. Trimming pared 0 bases from V and 4 bases from J, leaving 14 bases between. Germline V lookup: CDR1 SGHTS, CDR2 YDEGEE. The CDR3 DNA is TGTGCCAGCAGCTTGGATGGAGGGCCATCGTACGAGCAGTACTTC. This translates into CASSLDGGPSYEQYF.

This clonotype appeared many times. The chain combines TRBV11-2 with TRBJ1-6, with D hard to call. The germline CDR1 and CDR2 sequences are SGHAT and FQNNGV. The CDR3 is made up of 15 amino acids. The V end lost 4 bases, the J end lost 0 bases, and 7 bases lay between the germline ends. Written as DNA, the CDR3 is TGTGCCAGCAGCTCAGTGAGCTCCTATAATTCACCCCTCCACTTT. It yields the protein CASSSVSSYNSPLHF.

This clonotype was detected many times. A much bigger clone sits one base away, suggesting this may be a read error. The gene calls are TRBV6-1 and TRBJ2-7; 8 bases agree with TRBD2. The germline V gene encodes CDR1 MNHNS and CDR2 SASEGT. The CDR3 spans 14 residues. V dropped 4 bases and J dropped 5; count of bases not matched to a gene: 7. The chain's CDR3 is CASSGPSGRNEQYF. Here the CDR3 DNA reads TGTGCCAGCAGTGGACCTAGCGGGCGCAACGAGCAGTACTTC.

This clonotype appeared many times. J is TRBJ1-1 and V is TRBV19; perhaps TRBD1 as D (6 bases). Trimming took 3 bases from V and 7 from J, leaving 27 bases between them. The CDR3 consists of 18 residues. Germline CDR1 and CDR2: LNHDA and SQIVND (reference sequence). CDR3 sequence: CASSIRFGQPSGVSEAFF. In DNA form, the CDR3 reads TGTGCCAGTAGTATTCGGTTTGGACAGCCCTCGGGAGTCAGTGAAGCTTTCTTT.

This clonotype was observed many times. The chain carries TRBV5-1 and TRBJ1-1; no clear D. Trimming removed 0 bases from V and 1 base from J, with 4 bases in between. CDR1 and CDR2 from the germline V gene are SGHRS and YFSETQ. The CDR3 totals 13 residues. CDR3 in DNA: TGCGCCAGCAGCTTGGGATGGAACACTGAAGCTTTCTTT. Its protein is CASSLGWNTEAFF.

This clonotype was detected ten times or more. The chain recombines TRBV7-8 with TRBJ1-5; tentative D call: TRBD1 (5 bases). Deletions cut 0 bases from V and 3 bases from J, with 9 bases between. Germline CDR1 reads SGHVS; CDR2 reads FQNEAQ. The CDR3 has 15 residues. This CDR3 is CASSLAAQDNQPQHF. As DNA, the CDR3 is TGTGCCAGCAGCTTAGCAGCACAGGACAATCAGCCCCAGCATTTT.

As DNA, the CDR3 is TGTGCCAGCAGTGGGAGGGCTCCATCTTTCTTT. Its protein product is CASSGRAPSFF. V and J are TRBV2 and TRBJ1-1, with D hard to call. Between the trimmed V and J ends, which lost 4 bases and 12 bases, there was a span of 12 bases. Germline V gene lookup returns CDR1 SNHLY and CDR2 FYNNEI. CDR3 size: 11 residues. Supplemented by reference TRBV2 and TRBJ1-1, the full variable domain reads EPEVTQTPSHQVTQMGQEVILRCVPISNHLYFYWYRQILGQKVEFLVSFYNNEISEKSEIFDDQFSVERPDGSNFTLKIRSTKLEDSAMYFCASSGRAPSFFGQGTRLTVV.